This T cell receptor beta chain was observed in a study of T cell responses to AZD1222 COVID-19 vaccine. V was pared by 1 base and J by 5 bases, with 5 bases of the junction left unmatched. CDR3 length: 16 residues. Germline V lookup: CDR1 MRHNA, CDR2 SNTAGT. Method: immunoSEQ multiplex PCR; TCRdb's copy keeps in-frame clones and lacks some. The sample has approximately 150,000 clones, 85% to 90% seen once. The material was peripheral blood, obtained on day 0 of AZD1222 vaccination. The clonotype originates from an adult in good health. The J gene is TRBJ2-2, the V gene TRBV6-4, with 9 positions matching TRBD2. CDR3 coding DNA: TGTGCCAGCAGTGACTGGCGGGAGGGTCGGACCGGGGAGCTGTTTTTT. As protein: CASSDWREGRTGELFF.